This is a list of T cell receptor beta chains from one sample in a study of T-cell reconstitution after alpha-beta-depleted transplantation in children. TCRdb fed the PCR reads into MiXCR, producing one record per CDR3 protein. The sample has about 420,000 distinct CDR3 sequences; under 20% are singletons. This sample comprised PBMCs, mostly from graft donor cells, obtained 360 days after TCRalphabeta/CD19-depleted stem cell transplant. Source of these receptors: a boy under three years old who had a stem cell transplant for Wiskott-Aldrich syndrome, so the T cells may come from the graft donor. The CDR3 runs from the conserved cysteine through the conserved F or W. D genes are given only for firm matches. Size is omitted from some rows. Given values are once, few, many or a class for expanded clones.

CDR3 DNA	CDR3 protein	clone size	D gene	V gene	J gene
TGTGCCAGCAGCCAGTGGGCCGGGACTACTGATACGCAGTATTTT	CASSQWAGTTDTQYF	few	TRBD2	TRBV14	TRBJ2-3
TGTGCCAGCAGCTTACAGGGGAGGAACATTCAGTACTTC	CASSLQGRNIQYF	few	.	TRBV7-9	TRBJ2-4
TGTGCCAGCAGACGACTCGGGACAGGGGTTACCGGGGAGCTGTTTTTT	CASRRLGTGVTGELFF	.	TRBD1	TRBV7-2	TRBJ2-2
TGTGCCAGCAGCCAAGGGGGAAACACCATATATTTT	CASSQGGNTIYF	few	.	TRBV3-1	TRBJ1-3
TGCGCCAGCAGCCAAGTCAGGCGGACAGGGTTGGGCAATGAGCAGTTCTTC	CASSQVRRTGLGNEQFF	.	TRBD1	TRBV4-3	TRBJ2-1
TGCGCCAGCAGCTTGGGCAGGACAGGGGGCGATTCACCCCTCCACTTT	CASSLGRTGGDSPLHF	few	TRBD1	TRBV5-1	TRBJ1-6
TGTGCCAGCAGCTACCATTACCTCCCCGGCAGAAAAGGAATGAACACTGAAGCTTTCTTT	CASSYHYLPGRKGMNTEAFF	.	.	TRBV7-2	TRBJ1-1
TGCAGTGCCGTAGCGGGTTTAAGGTACGAGCAGTACTTC	CSAVAGLRYEQYF	.	TRBD2	TRBV20-1	TRBJ2-7
TGTGCCATCAGGGAGGTCGACAGGGCCGACCTCGAGCAGTACTTC	CAIREVDRADLEQYF	few	TRBD1	TRBV10-3	TRBJ2-7
TGTGCCAGCAGTTTCGGGACAGAAGAGACCCAGTACTTC	CASSFGTEETQYF	many	TRBD1	TRBV12-3/TRBV12-4	TRBJ2-5
TGCAGTGCTACTAGCGGGGAGACCCAGTACTTC	CSATSGETQYF	few	TRBD2	TRBV20-1	TRBJ2-5
TGCAGCGCCCCTAGCGGGAGGGAATCCTCCTACAATGAGCAGTTCTTC	CSAPSGRESSYNEQFF	.	TRBD2	TRBV29-1	TRBJ2-1
TGCGCCAGCAGCCAAGCAAGACGACAGGGGGTCTACGAGCAGTACTTC	CASSQARRQGVYEQYF	.	TRBD1	TRBV4-1	TRBJ2-7
TGTGCCAGCCCTTCCACGAACACCGGGGAGCTGTTTTTT	CASPSTNTGELFF	few	.	TRBV28	TRBJ2-2
TGTGCCAGCAGCTCGGGACTATTCGGTGAGCAGTTCTTC	CASSSGLFGEQFF	.	TRBD2	TRBV7-9	TRBJ2-1
TGTGCCATCAGTGACTACAATTCCCGGGGTAAAGAGACCCAGTACTTC	CAISDYNSRGKETQYF	once	.	TRBV10-3	TRBJ2-5
TGCGCCAGCAGCTTGTACCCCGTCTCCGGGACAGTCAAAATGGGGTACACCTTC	CASSLYPVSGTVKMGYTF	few	TRBD1	TRBV5-1	TRBJ1-2
TGTGCCAGCAACCGACTAGCGGGAACAGGGGAGCTGTTTTTT	CASNRLAGTGELFF	few	TRBD2	TRBV6-1	TRBJ2-2
TGTGCCATCGGGGGCTATAGCTCCTACAATGAGCAGTTCTTC	CAIGGYSSYNEQFF	few	.	TRBV24-1	TRBJ2-1
TGCGCCAGCAGCTTGGCCAGGCGGGGGCTAACAGATACGCAGTATTTT	CASSLARRGLTDTQYF	.	.	TRBV5-1	TRBJ2-3
TGTGCCAGCAACATTCTAGCGGGGGCTGAGGGCACAGATACGCAGTATTTT	CASNILAGAEGTDTQYF	.	TRBD2	TRBV12-3/TRBV12-4	TRBJ2-3
TGTGCCTGGCGACTTAGTCAGGTGTTCGGGGAGCTGTTTTTT	CAWRLSQVFGELFF	few	.	TRBV30	TRBJ2-2
TGTGCCAGCAGTATACTAGCGAGGGCCGAACAAGAGACCCAGTACTTC	CASSILARAEQETQYF	.	TRBD2	TRBV27	TRBJ2-5
TGTGCCAGCAGCGGACCAGTGGCGGGTACCTCCAATGAGCAGTTCTTC	CASSGPVAGTSNEQFF	.	.	TRBV7-6	TRBJ2-1